The 27 T cell receptor beta chains listed next were all sequenced from one sample in a study of T cell repertoires in cytomegalovirus infection. Each CDR3 protein is one row after TCRdb ran MiXCR on the reads. The table includes roughly 110,000 distinct CDR3 sequences, about 33% detected once. For these receptors, no antigen is known. Sequencing was performed on CD8+ T cells from cultured PBMCs, taken from culture after CMV antigen stimulation. The receptors here all came from a human donor in good health (CMV status not recorded). Some clones in this sample may be carry-over from other donors' samples.

V gene TRBV7-6 combines with J gene TRBJ1-2, with 8 positions matching TRBD1. The junction had 11 bases not matched to a gene; V was cut back by 0 bases and J by 2 bases. This CDR3 spans 18 amino acids. Germline V gene lookup returns CDR1 SGHVS and CDR2 FNYEAQ. The CDR3 DNA reads as TGTGCCAGCAGCTTAGCGAACCCGGGACAGGCTTCGAACTATGGCTACACCTTC. Protein sequence: CASSLANPGQASNYGYTF.

This CDR3 is CASSLEGGPGQPQHF. The CDR3, as DNA: TGCGCCAGCAGCTTGGAGGGAGGGCCCGGTCAGCCCCAGCATTTT. The rearrangement uses TRBV5-1 and TRBJ1-5; D unresolved. Germline CDR1 and CDR2: SGHRS and YFSETQ. CDR3 size: 15 residues. The V and J ends lost 0 bases and 6 bases respectively, with 13 bases between them.

This clonotype was observed many times. This sequence joins TRBV4-3 and TRBJ1-2; D may be TRBD1 (5 bases). Germline V CDR1 and CDR2: LGHNA, YSLEER. The germline V and J ends were trimmed by 0 bases and 0 bases, with 11 bases remaining between them. The CDR3 is 16 amino acids. The CDR3 is CASSQEWQGANYGYTF. DNA for the CDR3: TGCGCCAGCAGCCAAGAGTGGCAGGGAGCTAACTATGGCTACACCTTC.

This clonotype turned up a few times. V and J are TRBV7-8 and TRBJ2-2; no clear D. The CDR3 totals 16 residues. The V end was cut by 2 bases, the J end by 1 base, with 11 bases between. Germline lookup yields CDR1 SGHVS and CDR2 FQNEAQ. In nucleotides, the CDR3 is TGTGCCAGCAGCTTATTCGGGCAGATGAACACCGGGGAGCTGTTTTTT. Its translation is CASSLFGQMNTGELFF.

This clonotype has only a few counts. The chain joins TRBV2 to TRBJ1-1, with D possibly matching TRBD1 (5 bases). The CDR3 consists of 16 residues. Germline V gene sequence: CDR1 SNHLY, CDR2 FYNNEI. Trimming cost V 5 bases and J 2 bases, with 18 bases left between them. CDR3 amino acids: CASSINMDTGNTEAFF. The CDR3 coding sequence is TGTGCCAGCAGTATTAATATGGACACGGGAAACACTGAAGCTTTCTTT.

This sequence joins TRBV15 and TRBJ1-3; maybe TRBD1 (5 bases). V was clipped by 1 base and J by 4 bases, with 11 bases between them. The CDR3 length is 15 residues. Germline assignment: CDR1 LNHNV and CDR2 YYDKDF (reference sequence). CDR3 in DNA: TGTGCCACCAGCAGAGGTGCAGGGTGGGGAAACACCATATATTTT. This translates into CATSRGAGWGNTIYF.

The V call is TRBV20-1, the J call TRBJ2-1, with 8 bases fitting TRBD2. Germline lookup yields CDR1 DFQATT and CDR2 SNEGSKA (reference sequence). This CDR3 region has 16 residues. V shed 3 bases, J shed 8 bases, and the junction held 15 bases outside the gene matches. The DNA of the CDR3 is TGCAGTGCTAGTCAAGCGGGGGCCCCGATTAACGATGAGCAGTTCTTC. It yields the protein CSASQAGAPINDEQFF.

This chain links TRBV6-6 with TRBJ1-2, with D hard to call. The CDR3 length is 14 residues. Germline assignment: CDR1 MNHNY and CDR2 SVGAGI (reference sequence). The V gene lost 1 base and the J gene lost 0 bases, with 6 bases spanning the gap. The chain's CDR3 is CASSYLAANYGYTF. The CDR3 DNA reads TGTGCCAGCAGTTACTTGGCCGCTAACTATGGCTACACCTTC.

This rearrangement joins TRBV7-9 to TRBJ2-7, with D perhaps matching TRBD2 (6 bases). This CDR3 has 12 residues. The germline CDR1 and CDR2 sequences are SEHNR and FQNEAQ (reference sequence). Deletions cut 10 bases from V and 7 bases from J, with 17 bases between. CDR3 amino acids: CATSDSRGEQYF. The CDR3 region has the DNA TGTGCCACCTCGGACTCGCGGGGAGAGCAGTACTTC.

The chain recombines TRBV19 with TRBJ1-1, with D maybe TRBD1 (6 bases). Germline assignment: CDR1 LNHDA and CDR2 SQIVND (reference sequence). The length of the CDR3 is 12 residues. V lost 4 bases to trimming and J lost 5 bases, with 8 bases between them. Here the CDR3 reads CASSKGGTEAFF. In nucleotides, the CDR3 is TGTGCCAGTAGTAAGGGGGGAACTGAAGCTTTCTTT.

This clonotype was seen ten or more times. The rearrangement uses TRBV27 and TRBJ2-7, with 8 bases identical to TRBD1. V lost 2 bases to trimming and J lost 5 bases; unmatched junction nucleotides: 5. This CDR3 comprises 14 residues. Germline-derived CDR1 and CDR2 are MNHEY and SMNVEV (reference sequence). In DNA, the CDR3 is TGTGCCAGCAGTTTAGTGACAGGGGCGGACGAGCAGTACTTC. Translation: CASSLVTGADEQYF.

This clonotype was found a few times. A junction end diverges from the germline sequence, so it may reflect a read error. V usage is TRBV4-1 and J usage is TRBJ2-1; D not resolved. The CDR3 has 14 residues. Germline CDR1 and CDR2: MGHRA and YSYEKL. The chain's CDR3 is CASSPRRWANVQFF. CDR3 DNA sequence: TGCGCCAGCAGCCCACGGCGGTGGGCCAATGTGCAGTTCTTC.

The table lists this clonotype with a few counts. The chain employs TRBV4-3 and TRBJ1-6, with a tentative D call TRBD1 (6 bases). This CDR3 spans 16 amino acids. CDR1 and CDR2 from the germline V gene are LGHNA and YSLEER. V lost 4 bases and J lost 4, with 14 bases in between. CDR3 DNA sequence: TGCGCCAGCAGCCCCGAGACAGGCGATTATAATTCACCCCTCCACTTT. It is translated as CASSPETGDYNSPLHF.

This clonotype has a count of ten or more. The chain carries TRBV7-8 and TRBJ2-7; the D gene is possibly TRBD1 (5 bases). The germline V gene encodes CDR1 SGHVS and CDR2 FQNEAQ. V lost 3 bases, J lost 1 base, and 13 bases lay in between. The CDR3 runs to 15 residues. The DNA of the CDR3 is TGTGCCAGCAGCTTTCTGGCAGGGCCATCCTACGAGCAGTACTTC. It yields the protein CASSFLAGPSYEQYF.

This clonotype was detected ten times or more. The chain recombines TRBV5-4 with TRBJ2-7; the match to TRBD1 covers 9 bases. Germline lookup yields CDR1 SGHNT and CDR2 YYREEE (reference sequence). The CDR3 totals 16 residues. V dropped 4 bases and J dropped 1; count of bases not matched to a gene: 9. CDR3 protein: CASSRGQGTRSYEQYF. The CDR3 DNA reads as TGTGCCAGCAGCCGGGGACAGGGAACACGGTCCTACGAGCAGTACTTC.

This clonotype was detected many times. This rearrangement joins TRBV28 to TRBJ2-7, with a weak D call TRBD1 (6 bases). CDR3 length: 16 residues. The germline V and J ends were trimmed by 2 bases and 3 bases, with 17 bases remaining between them. Germline loops: CDR1 MDHEN, CDR2 SYDVKM. CDR3 bases: TGTGCCAGCAGTTTAGAGTATTTGGACAGAGGCTACGAGCAGTACTTC. This translates into CASSLEYLDRGYEQYF.

The chain recombines TRBV28 with TRBJ2-3; D is ambiguous. The CDR3 length is 10 residues. V was trimmed by 10 bases and J by 4 bases, leaving 6 bases between them. Germline V lookup: CDR1 MDHEN, CDR2 SYDVKM. The CDR3 DNA follows: TGTGCCATCCTGGCAGATACGCAGTATTTT. Protein sequence: CAILADTQYF.

The chain uses TRBV7-2 and TRBJ2-7; 7 bases are a match to TRBD1. The V and J ends lost 4 bases and 3 bases, in that order; junction bases with no gene match: 12. From germline, CDR1 is SGHTA and CDR2 FQGNSA. The CDR3 loop spans 16 amino acids. The CDR3 sequence: CASSSEGTVVNYEQYF. DNA for the CDR3: TGTGCCAGCAGCTCAGAGGGGACAGTAGTCAACTACGAGCAGTACTTC.

This clonotype showed up just a few times. The chain couples TRBV20-1 to TRBJ1-2; no firm D call. V was trimmed by 6 bases and J by 2 bases, leaving 7 bases between them. The germline CDR1 and CDR2 sequences are DFQATT and SNEGSKA (reference sequence). The CDR3 is made up of 11 amino acids. The CDR3, as DNA: TGCAGTGCCCCGATGAACTATGGCTACACCTTC. It translates to CSAPMNYGYTF.

The chain recombines TRBV20-1 with TRBJ2-1; 12 nucleotides agree with TRBD2. Germline trimming cut 1 base from V and 4 bases from J; bases unmatched to any gene: 8. This CDR3 is 17 amino acids long. CDR1 and CDR2 from the germline V gene are DFQATT and SNEGSKA (reference sequence). CDR3 bases: TGCAGTGCTAGAGCGGCTAGCGGGGGGGAACGTTACAATGAGCAGTTCTTC. Translated: CSARAASGGERYNEQFF.

This clonotype has a handful of counts. The chain joins TRBV7-9 to TRBJ1-2; no clear D gene. Germline CDR1 reads SEHNR; CDR2 reads FQNEAQ (reference sequence). The CDR3 is 16 amino acids. V was pared by 4 bases and J by 0 bases, with 15 bases between. The DNA for the CDR3 is TGTGCCAGCAGCTCCCCGGTTTCAGTGTCTAACTATGGCTACACCTTC. Its protein is CASSSPVSVSNYGYTF. The full variable domain, rest sourced from reference TRBV7-9 and TRBJ1-2, is DTGVSQNPRHKITKRGQNVTFRCDPISEHNRLYWYRQTLGQGPEFLTYFQNEAQLEKSRLLSDRFSAERPKGSFSTLEIQRTEQGDSAMYLCASSSPVSVSNYGYTFGSGTRLTVV.

This clonotype was picked up many times. This rearrangement joins TRBV27 to TRBJ2-2; D not resolved. The CDR3 extends over 11 amino acids. Germline-derived CDR1 and CDR2 are MNHEY and SMNVEV (reference sequence). Trimming took off 8 bases at V and 3 bases at J, with 4 bases between the two ends. The CDR3 DNA reads as TGTGCCAGCCGCGACACCGGGGAGCTGTTTTTT. Protein product: CASRDTGELFF.

This clonotype has a single count. The chain has TRBV2 and TRBJ2-7; D possibly matches TRBD1 or TRBD2 (5 bases each). This CDR3 is 11 amino acids long. CDR1 SNHLY and CDR2 FYNNEI come from the germline V gene. V was cut by 10 bases and J by 3 bases, with 10 bases left in between. CDR3 sequence reads: CATRDVYEQYF. CDR3 sequence (DNA): TGTGCCACCAGGGACGTCTACGAGCAGTACTTC.

This clonotype was counted only a few times. The CDR3 loop reads CASSLGRGGSQETQYF. CDR3 coding DNA: TGTGCCAGCAGTTTAGGTCGAGGGGGAAGTCAAGAGACCCAGTACTTC. V is TRBV12-3 or TRBV12-4 and J is TRBJ2-5; D may be TRBD1 (6 bases). Between the trimmed V and J ends, which lost 1 base and 2 bases, there was a span of 14 bases. This CDR3 contains 16 residues.

This chain joins TRBV4-1 and TRBJ1-4; no reliable D call. Germline lookup yields CDR1 MGHRA and CDR2 YSYEKL. This CDR3 is built from 15 residues. The V end was cut by 1 base, the J end by 8 bases, with 14 bases between. The CDR3 nucleotides read TGCGCCAGCAGCCAAGGGCCCCTGGCGAGAGAAAAACTGTTTTTT. Translation gives CASSQGPLAREKLFF.

This chain joins TRBV24-1 and TRBJ2-1; no clear D gene. Trimming shortened V by 7 bases and J by 7 bases, and 10 bases separated the two germline ends. The CDR3 consists of 12 residues. Germline CDR1 and CDR2: KGHDR and SFDVKD. CDR3 in DNA: TGTGCCACCAGATCCCCGGTTAATGAGCAGTTCTTC. Amino acid sequence: CATRSPVNEQFF.

This sequence joins TRBV4-1 and TRBJ2-1; 8 bases line up with TRBD2. CDR1 and CDR2 from the germline V gene are MGHRA and YSYEKL. The CDR3 totals 15 residues. The V gene end was trimmed by 0 bases and the J gene end by 6 bases; junction bases not matched to a gene: 4. This CDR3 is CASSQDRTSGNEQFF. The CDR3 nucleotides are TGCGCCAGCAGCCAAGACAGAACTAGCGGCAATGAGCAGTTCTTC.